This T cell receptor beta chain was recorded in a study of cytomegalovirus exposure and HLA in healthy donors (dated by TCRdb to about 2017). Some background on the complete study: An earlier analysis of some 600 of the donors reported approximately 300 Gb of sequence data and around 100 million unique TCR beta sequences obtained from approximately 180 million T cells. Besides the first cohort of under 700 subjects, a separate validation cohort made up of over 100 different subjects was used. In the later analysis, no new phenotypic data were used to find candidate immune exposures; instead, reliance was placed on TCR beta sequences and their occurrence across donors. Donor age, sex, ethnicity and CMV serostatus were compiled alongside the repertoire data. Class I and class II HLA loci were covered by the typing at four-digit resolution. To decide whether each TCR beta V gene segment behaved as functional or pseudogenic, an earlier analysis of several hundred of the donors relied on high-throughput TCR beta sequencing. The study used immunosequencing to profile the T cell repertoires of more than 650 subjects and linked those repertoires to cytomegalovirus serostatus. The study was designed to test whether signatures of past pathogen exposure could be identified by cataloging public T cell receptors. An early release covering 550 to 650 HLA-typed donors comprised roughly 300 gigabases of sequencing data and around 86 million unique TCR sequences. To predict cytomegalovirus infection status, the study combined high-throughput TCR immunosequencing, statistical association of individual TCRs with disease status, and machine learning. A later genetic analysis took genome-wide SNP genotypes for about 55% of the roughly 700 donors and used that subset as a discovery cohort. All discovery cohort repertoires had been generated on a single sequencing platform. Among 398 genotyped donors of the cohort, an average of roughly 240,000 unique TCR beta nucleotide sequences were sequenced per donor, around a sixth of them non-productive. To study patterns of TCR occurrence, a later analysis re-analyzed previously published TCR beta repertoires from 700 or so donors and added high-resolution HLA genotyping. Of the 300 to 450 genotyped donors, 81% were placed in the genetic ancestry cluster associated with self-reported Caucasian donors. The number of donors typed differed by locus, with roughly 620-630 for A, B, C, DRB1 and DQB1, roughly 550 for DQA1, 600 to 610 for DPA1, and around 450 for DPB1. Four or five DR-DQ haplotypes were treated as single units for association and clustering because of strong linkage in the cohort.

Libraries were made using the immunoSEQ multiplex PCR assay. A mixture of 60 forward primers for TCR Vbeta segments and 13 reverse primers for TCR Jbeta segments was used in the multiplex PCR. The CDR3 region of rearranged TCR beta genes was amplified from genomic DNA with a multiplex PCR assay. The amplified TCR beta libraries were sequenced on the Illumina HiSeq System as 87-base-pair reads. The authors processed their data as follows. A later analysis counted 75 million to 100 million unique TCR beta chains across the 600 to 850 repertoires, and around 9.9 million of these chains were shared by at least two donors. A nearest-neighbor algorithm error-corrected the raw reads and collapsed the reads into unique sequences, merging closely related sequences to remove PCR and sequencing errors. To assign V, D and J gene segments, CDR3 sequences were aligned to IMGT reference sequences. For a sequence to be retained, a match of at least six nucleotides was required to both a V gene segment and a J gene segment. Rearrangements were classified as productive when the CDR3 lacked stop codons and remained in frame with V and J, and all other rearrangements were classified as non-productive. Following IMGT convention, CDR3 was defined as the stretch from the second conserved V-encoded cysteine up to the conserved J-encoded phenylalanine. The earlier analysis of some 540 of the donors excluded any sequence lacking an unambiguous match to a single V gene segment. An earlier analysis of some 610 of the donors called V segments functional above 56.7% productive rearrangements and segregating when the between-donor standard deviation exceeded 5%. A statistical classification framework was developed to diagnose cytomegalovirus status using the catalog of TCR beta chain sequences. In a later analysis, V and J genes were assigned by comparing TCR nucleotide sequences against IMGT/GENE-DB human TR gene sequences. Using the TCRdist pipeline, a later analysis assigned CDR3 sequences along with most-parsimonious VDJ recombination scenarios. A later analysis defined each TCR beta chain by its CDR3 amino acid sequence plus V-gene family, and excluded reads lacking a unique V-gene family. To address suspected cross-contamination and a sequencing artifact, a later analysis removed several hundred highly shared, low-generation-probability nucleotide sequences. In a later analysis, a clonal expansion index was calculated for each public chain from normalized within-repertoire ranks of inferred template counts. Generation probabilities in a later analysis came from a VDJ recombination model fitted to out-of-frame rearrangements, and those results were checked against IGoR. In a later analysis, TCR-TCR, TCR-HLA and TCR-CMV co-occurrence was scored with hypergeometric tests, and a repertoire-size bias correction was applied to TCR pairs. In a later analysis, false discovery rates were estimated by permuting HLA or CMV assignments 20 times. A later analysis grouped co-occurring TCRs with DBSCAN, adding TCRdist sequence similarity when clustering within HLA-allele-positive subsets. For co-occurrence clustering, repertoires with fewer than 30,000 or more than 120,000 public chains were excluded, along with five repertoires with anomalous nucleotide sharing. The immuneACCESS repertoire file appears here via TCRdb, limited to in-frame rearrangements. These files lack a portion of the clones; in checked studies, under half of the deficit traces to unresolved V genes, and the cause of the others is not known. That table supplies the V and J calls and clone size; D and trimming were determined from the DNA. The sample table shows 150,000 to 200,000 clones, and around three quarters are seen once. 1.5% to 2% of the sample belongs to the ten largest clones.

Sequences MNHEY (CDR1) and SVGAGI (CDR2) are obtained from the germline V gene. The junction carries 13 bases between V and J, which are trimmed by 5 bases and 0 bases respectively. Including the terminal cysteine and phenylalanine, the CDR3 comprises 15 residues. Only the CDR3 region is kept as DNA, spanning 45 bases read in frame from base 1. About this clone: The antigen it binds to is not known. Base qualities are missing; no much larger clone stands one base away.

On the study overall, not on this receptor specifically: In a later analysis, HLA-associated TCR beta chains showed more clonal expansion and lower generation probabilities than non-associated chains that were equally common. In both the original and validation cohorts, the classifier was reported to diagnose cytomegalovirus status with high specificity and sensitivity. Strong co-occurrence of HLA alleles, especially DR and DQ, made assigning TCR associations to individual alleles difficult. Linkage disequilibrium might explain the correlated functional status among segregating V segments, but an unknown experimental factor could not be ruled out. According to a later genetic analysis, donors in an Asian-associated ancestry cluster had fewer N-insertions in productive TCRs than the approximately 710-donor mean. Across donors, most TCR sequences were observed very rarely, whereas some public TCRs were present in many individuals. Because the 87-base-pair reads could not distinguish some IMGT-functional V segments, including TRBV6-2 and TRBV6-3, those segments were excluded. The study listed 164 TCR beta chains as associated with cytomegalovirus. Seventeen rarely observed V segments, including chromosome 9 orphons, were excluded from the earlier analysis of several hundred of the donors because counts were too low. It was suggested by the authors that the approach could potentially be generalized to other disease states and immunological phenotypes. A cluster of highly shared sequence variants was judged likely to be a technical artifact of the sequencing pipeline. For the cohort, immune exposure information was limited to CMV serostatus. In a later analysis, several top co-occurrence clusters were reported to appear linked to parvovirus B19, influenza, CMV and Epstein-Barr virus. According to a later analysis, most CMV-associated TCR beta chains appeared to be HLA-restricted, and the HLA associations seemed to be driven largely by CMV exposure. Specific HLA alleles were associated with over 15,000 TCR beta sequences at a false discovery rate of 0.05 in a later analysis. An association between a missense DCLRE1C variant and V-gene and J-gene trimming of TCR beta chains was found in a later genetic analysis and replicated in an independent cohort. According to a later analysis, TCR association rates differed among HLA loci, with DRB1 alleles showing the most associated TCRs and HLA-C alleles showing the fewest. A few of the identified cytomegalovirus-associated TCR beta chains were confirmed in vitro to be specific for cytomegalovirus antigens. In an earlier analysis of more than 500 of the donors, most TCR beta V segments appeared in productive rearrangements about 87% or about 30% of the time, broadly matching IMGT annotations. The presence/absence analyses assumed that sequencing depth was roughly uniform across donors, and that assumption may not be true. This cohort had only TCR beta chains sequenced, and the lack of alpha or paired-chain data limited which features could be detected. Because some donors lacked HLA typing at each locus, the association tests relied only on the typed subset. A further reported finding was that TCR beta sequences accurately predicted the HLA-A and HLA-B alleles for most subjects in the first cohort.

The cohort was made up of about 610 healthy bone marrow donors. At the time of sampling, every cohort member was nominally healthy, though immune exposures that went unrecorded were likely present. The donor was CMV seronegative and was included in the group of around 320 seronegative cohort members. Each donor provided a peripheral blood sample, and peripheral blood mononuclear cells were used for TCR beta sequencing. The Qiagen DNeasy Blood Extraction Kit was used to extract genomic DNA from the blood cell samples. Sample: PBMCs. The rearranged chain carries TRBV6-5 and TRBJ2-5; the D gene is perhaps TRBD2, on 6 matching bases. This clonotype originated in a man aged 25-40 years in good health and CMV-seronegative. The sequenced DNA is TGTGCCAGCAGTCCTAGCGTAGTACACCAAGAGACCCAGTACTTC. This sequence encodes CASSPSVVHQETQYF.